The rows below give T cell receptor beta chains drawn from one sample of a study of blood T cells in healthy people across ages. A single record per CDR3 protein comes from TCRdb applying MiXCR to the 5' RACE reads. This sample has 890,000 or so distinct CDR3 sequences, with 55% to 65% found just once. The sequenced sample consisted of blood. The receptors here all came from a man aged 25 to 45 in good health. The CDR3 runs from the conserved cysteine through the conserved F or W. D genes are given only for firm matches. Size tells how often a clone was seen (once, few, many) or the class of an expanded clone, and some rows leave it out.

>TRBD1|NA|TRBJ1-2|TRBV9
CASSVTGTVNYGYTF
TGTGCCAGCAGCGTAACCGGGACAGTTAACTATGGCTACACCTTC
>NA|few|TRBJ2-7|TRBV6-6
CASSYLSVTYEQYF
TGTGCCAGCAGTTACCTATCCGTTACCTACGAGCAGTACTTC
>TRBD2|NA|TRBJ2-3|TRBV7-2
CASSSTSGGFTDTQYF
TGTGCCAGCAGCTCGACTAGCGGGGGGTTCACAGATACGCAGTATTTT
>NA|few|TRBJ2-7|TRBV25-1
CASSEAGNYEQYF
TGTGCCAGCAGTGAGGCAGGAAACTACGAGCAGTACTTC
>NA|NA|TRBJ1-6|TRBV4-3
CASSQGPGGSYNSPLHF
TGCGCCAGCAGCCAAGGTCCGGGGGGGTCCTATAATTCACCCCTCCACTTT
>NA|few|TRBJ2-1|TRBV4-2
CASSQSIQSSYNEQFF
TGTGCCAGCAGCCAATCTATACAGAGCTCCTACAATGAGCAGTTCTTC
>NA|NA|TRBJ2-5|TRBV20-1
CSASGGPNLETQYF
TGCAGTGCTAGCGGGGGCCCCAATTTAGAGACCCAGTACTTC
>NA|NA|TRBJ1-2|TRBV12-3/TRBV12-4
CASISGYRDGYTF
TGTGCCAGCATCAGCGGATATAGGGATGGCTACACCTTC
>NA|NA|TRBJ2-3|TRBV4-2
CASSQGQESPAQYF
TGTGCCAGCAGCCAAGGACAAGAGTCCCCTGCGCAGTATTTT
>TRBD1|NA|TRBJ2-1|TRBV7-7
CASSFQTGDEQFF
TGTGCCAGCAGCTTCCAGACAGGGGATGAGCAGTTCTTC
>NA|NA|TRBJ2-7|TRBV19
CASSPSDSLIYEQYF
TGTGCCAGTAGTCCGTCGGACAGCTTAATCTACGAGCAGTACTTC
>NA|NA|TRBJ2-2|TRBV13
CASSPSAGELFF
TGTGCCAGCAGCCCTTCGGCCGGGGAGCTGTTTTTT
>TRBD2|NA|TRBJ2-7|TRBV20-1
CSVSRELAGTYNEQYF
TGCAGTGTATCCCGGGAGCTAGCGGGAACCTACAATGAGCAGTACTTC
>TRBD1|NA|TRBJ1-6|TRBV20-1
CSASKQGRNSPLHF
TGCAGTGCTAGTAAACAGGGGAGGAATTCACCCCTCCACTTT
>NA|medium-sized|TRBJ1-5|TRBV20-1
CSAREGIDSQPQHF
TGCAGTGCTAGAGAAGGGATAGACAGCCAGCCCCAGCATTTT
>NA|NA|TRBJ2-5|TRBV7-9
CASSVYGDETQYF
TGTGCCAGCAGCGTGTACGGGGATGAGACCCAGTACTTC
>NA|NA|TRBJ2-5|TRBV9
CASSPTYRAQETQYF
TGTGCCAGCAGCCCCACTTATCGGGCCCAAGAGACCCAGTACTTC
>TRBD2|NA|TRBJ2-3|TRBV20-1
CSAIKPGLATDTQYF
TGCAGTGCTATAAAACCGGGACTAGCGACAGATACGCAGTATTTT
>TRBD1|few|TRBJ1-2|TRBV25-1
CASSEPGTGVGGYTF
TGTGCCAGCAGTGAGCCCGGGACAGGGGTCGGCGGCTACACCTTC
>NA|NA|TRBJ2-5|TRBV6-2/TRBV6-3
CACRATTQETQYF
TGTGCCTGCAGGGCTACGACACAAGAGACCCAGTACTTC
>TRBD1|NA|TRBJ1-1|TRBV6-5
CASREQGVNTEAFF
TGTGCCAGTAGAGAACAGGGGGTGAACACTGAAGCTTTCTTT
>TRBD1|NA|TRBJ1-4|TRBV13
CASSFRQGADEKLFF
TGTGCCAGCAGCTTCCGACAGGGGGCAGACGAAAAACTGTTTTTT
>NA|NA|TRBJ2-1|TRBV9
CASSEGAGRSYNEQFF
TGTGCCAGCAGCGAGGGGGCGGGGCGCTCCTACAATGAGCAGTTCTTC
>NA|NA|TRBJ2-1|TRBV6-5
CASARGNDEQFF
TGTGCCAGCGCCCGCGGGAACGATGAGCAGTTCTTC
>TRBD2|NA|TRBJ2-1|TRBV29-1
CSVVGTSGGRRTPRPFPWFF
TGCAGCGTAGTCGGGACTAGCGGGGGACGCCGGACGCCTAGGCCGTTCCCTTGGTTCTTC
>NA|few|TRBJ2-7|TRBV20-1
CSAPRDSGSYEQYF
TGCAGTGCGCCCAGGGACAGCGGGTCCTACGAGCAGTACTTC